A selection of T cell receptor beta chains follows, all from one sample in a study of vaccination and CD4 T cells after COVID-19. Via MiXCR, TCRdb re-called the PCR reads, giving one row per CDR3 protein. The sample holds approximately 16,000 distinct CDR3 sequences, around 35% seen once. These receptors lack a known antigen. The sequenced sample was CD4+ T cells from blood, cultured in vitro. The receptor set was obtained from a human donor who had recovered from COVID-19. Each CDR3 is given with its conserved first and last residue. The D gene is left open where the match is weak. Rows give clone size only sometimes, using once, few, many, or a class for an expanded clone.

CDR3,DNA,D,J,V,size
CASPRGGFDTGELFF,TGTGCCAGCCCCAGGGGGGGGTTCGACACCGGGGAGCTGTTTTTT,.,TRBJ2-2,TRBV6-1,.
CASSLGIGLATSRTQYF,TGTGCCAGCAGCTTGGGTATAGGACTAGCGACAAGCCGGACCCAGTACTTC,TRBD2,TRBJ2-5,TRBV5-6,.
CASRRTSGGTDTQYF,TGCGCCAGCCGTCGAACTAGCGGAGGCACAGATACGCAGTATTTT,TRBD2,TRBJ2-3,TRBV10-2,few
CASPPLLAGVFNEQFF,TGTGCCAGCCCCCCCCTACTAGCGGGAGTTTTTAATGAGCAGTTCTTC,TRBD2,TRBJ2-1,TRBV28,.
CASSLQGPDTQYF,TGTGCCAGCAGCTTGCAGGGTCCAGATACGCAGTATTTT,.,TRBJ2-3,TRBV5-6,once
CASSQAGGGYEQYF,TGTGCCAGCAGCCAAGCGGGAGGGGGCTACGAGCAGTACTTC,TRBD2,TRBJ2-7,TRBV3-1,.
CASSDADTQYF,TGTGCCAGCAGTGACGCAGATACGCAGTATTTT,.,TRBJ2-3,TRBV2,.
CASSQKAGTGPHQPQHF,TGTGCCAGCAGCCAGAAGGCCGGGACAGGGCCCCATCAGCCCCAGCATTTT,TRBD1,TRBJ1-5,TRBV7-9,few
CASSKGQTSSYGQYF,TGCGCCAGCAGCAAGGGACAGACGAGCTCCTACGGGCAGTACTTC,TRBD1,TRBJ2-7,TRBV5-1,.
CASSSIQPGQRNTIYF,TGTGCCAGCAGTTCCATCCAACCGGGACAGCGAAACACCATATATTTT,TRBD1,TRBJ1-3,TRBV28,.
CASSSRLRGISAEAFF,TGTGCCAGCAGTTCCCGACTGAGGGGGATTTCCGCTGAAGCTTTCTTT,.,TRBJ1-1,TRBV11-2,once
CASSPSHSSETQYF,TGTGCCAGCAGCCCGAGTCACTCGTCCGAGACCCAGTACTTC,.,TRBJ2-5,TRBV28,.
CASGWGVGELETQYF,TGTGCTAGTGGTTGGGGGGTAGGGGAATTAGAGACCCAGTACTTC,.,TRBJ2-5,TRBV12-5,few
CASSSERTYVQYF,TGTGCCAGCAGCTCAGAACGTACCTACGTCCAGTACTTC,.,TRBJ2-7,TRBV7-2,once